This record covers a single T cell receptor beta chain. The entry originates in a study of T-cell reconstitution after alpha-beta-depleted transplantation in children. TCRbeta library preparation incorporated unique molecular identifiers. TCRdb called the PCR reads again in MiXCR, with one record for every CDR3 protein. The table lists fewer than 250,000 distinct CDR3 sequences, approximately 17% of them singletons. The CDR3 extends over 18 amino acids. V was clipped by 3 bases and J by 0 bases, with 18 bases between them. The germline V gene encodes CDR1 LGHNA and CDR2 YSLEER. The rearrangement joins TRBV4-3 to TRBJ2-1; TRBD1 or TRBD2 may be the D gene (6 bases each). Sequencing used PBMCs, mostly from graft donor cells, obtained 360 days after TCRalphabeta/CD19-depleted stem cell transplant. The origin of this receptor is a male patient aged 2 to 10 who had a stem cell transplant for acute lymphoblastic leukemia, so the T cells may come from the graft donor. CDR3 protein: CASSHYSRGGTSYNEQFF. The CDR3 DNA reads TGCGCCAGCAGCCATTACTCTAGAGGGGGGACCTCCTACAATGAGCAGTTCTTC.